This is a list of T cell receptor beta chains from one sample in a study of cytomegalovirus exposure and HLA in healthy donors. Data came from immunoSEQ multiplex PCR; TCRdb stores just in-frame clones and leaves some out. In the table there are about 190,000 clones, 81% of which are singletons. The sample comprised PBMCs. The source of these receptors is a man aged 45 to 65 in good health and CMV-seronegative. Each CDR3 is given without its conserved first and last residue. A D gene is named only where the DNA matches it firmly.

CDR3: ASSSAQGDGEKLF; D: TRBD1; V: TRBV27
CDR3: ASSLVAGVEQY; D: TRBD2; V: TRBV5-8
CDR3: ASSQGGGLDHEQY; D: NA; V: TRBV7-3
CDR3: ASSLGGSAETQY; D: NA; V: TRBV11-3
CDR3: ASSLQGRNTEAF; D: NA; V: TRBV7-9
CDR3: ASKFLVGGNQPQH; D: NA; V: TRBV2
CDR3: ASSEVRLSAQY; D: NA; V: TRBV19
CDR3: ASKPSGGRGTGELF; D: TRBD1; V: TRBV11-2
CDR3: ASSFRAGGTEAF; D: NA; V: TRBV7-9
CDR3: ASSEVTSTDTQY; D: NA; V: TRBV6-1
CDR3: ASRKDRGDTGELF; D: TRBD1; V: TRBV7-9
CDR3: ASSRIGLAGYNEQF; D: TRBD2; V: TRBV27
CDR3: ASTNGITDTQY; D: NA; V: TRBV9
CDR3: ASRADRGEGQPQH; D: TRBD1; V: TRBV2
CDR3: AQRTAANTEAF; D: NA; V: TRBV2
CDR3: ASSLDLAGGGRQF; D: TRBD2; V: TRBV7-2
CDR3: AISDLTSGTDTQY; D: TRBD2; V: TRBV10-3
CDR3: ATATAAGNTIY; D: NA; V: TRBV5-1
CDR3: ASSFRGLGTDTQY; D: TRBD1; V: TRBV7-2
CDR3: ASSTDRGDEKLF; D: TRBD1; V: TRBV7-2
CDR3: ASSVADRGNYGYT; D: TRBD1; V: TRBV6-1
CDR3: ASSSRTARGEQF; D: NA; V: TRBV7-2